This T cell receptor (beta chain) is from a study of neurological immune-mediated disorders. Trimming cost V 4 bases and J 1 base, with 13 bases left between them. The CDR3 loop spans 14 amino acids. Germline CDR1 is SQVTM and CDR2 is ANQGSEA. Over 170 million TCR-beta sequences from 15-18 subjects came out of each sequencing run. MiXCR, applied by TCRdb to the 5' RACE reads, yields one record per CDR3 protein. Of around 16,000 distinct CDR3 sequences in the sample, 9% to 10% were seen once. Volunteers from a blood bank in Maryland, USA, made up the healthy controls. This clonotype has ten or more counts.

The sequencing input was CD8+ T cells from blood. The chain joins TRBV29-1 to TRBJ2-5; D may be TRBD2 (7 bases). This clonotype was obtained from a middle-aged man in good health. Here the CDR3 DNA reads TGCAGCGTTGCGCTGGGGGGGCTCCAAGAGACCCAGTACTTC. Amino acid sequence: CSVALGGLQETQYF.